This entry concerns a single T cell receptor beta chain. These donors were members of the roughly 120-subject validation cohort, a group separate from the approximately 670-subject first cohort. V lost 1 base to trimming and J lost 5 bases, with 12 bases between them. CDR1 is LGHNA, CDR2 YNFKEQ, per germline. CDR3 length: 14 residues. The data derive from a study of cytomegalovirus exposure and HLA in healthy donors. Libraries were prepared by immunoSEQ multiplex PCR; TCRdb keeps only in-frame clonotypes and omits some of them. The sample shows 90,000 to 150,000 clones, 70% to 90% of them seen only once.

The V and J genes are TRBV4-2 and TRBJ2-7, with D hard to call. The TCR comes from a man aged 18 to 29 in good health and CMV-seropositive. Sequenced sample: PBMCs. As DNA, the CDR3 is TGTGCCAGCAGCCAAGGGATAGCAAACGACGAGCAGTACTTC. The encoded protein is CASSQGIANDEQYF.